This T cell receptor beta chain was sequenced in a study of T cells after yellow fever vaccination. Germline V CDR1 and CDR2: SGHRS, YFSETQ. This CDR3 has 15 residues. The V and J ends lost 4 bases and 4 bases respectively, with 17 bases between them. TCRdb independently ran MiXCR on the 5' RACE reads; one entry per CDR3 protein. Here the sample spans around 350,000 distinct CDR3 sequences, approximately 10% being singletons. The material was PBMCs, obtained on the day of the first yellow fever vaccination. This rearrangement joins TRBV5-1 to TRBJ1-2; TRBD1 is a possible D gene (5 bases). This TCR was recovered from a young man who received the YFV17D yellow fever vaccine. CDR3 sequence reads: CASSLQSLGGYGYTF. In DNA, the CDR3 is TGCGCCAGCAGCCTGCAATCGTTGGGGGGCTATGGCTACACCTTC.